The 19 T cell receptor beta chains below all came from one sample that was sequenced in a study of blood T cells in healthy people across ages. The authors ran a second PCR of about 7 to 11 cycles using a sample-barcoded 5' primer and a J-beta primer mix. TCRdb analysed the 5' RACE reads with MiXCR anew, one entry per CDR3 protein. The sample consists of some 890,000 distinct CDR3 sequences, approximately 32% of them appearing once. This same sample was also taken into another study, of T cells of mothers and their children.

The sample consisted of blood. All receptors come from a woman in her forties in good health.

Ten or more counts support this clonotype. The V and J genes are TRBV29-1 and TRBJ1-2, with D hard to call. CDR3 length: 18 residues. The germline V and J ends were trimmed by 6 bases and 1 base, with 27 bases remaining between them. Germline values: CDR1 SQVTM, CDR2 ANQGSEA. CDR3 protein: CSVFGMSGRAQNNYGYTF. The CDR3 coding sequence is TGCAGCGTCTTTGGAATGTCCGGGCGCGCCCAAAATAACTATGGCTACACCTTC.

V and J are TRBV28 and TRBJ1-2; 7 nucleotides agree with TRBD1. The CDR3 spans 12 residues. The germline V gene has CDR1 MDHEN and CDR2 SYDVKM. V was pared by 6 bases and J by 7 bases, with 5 bases of the junction left unmatched. DNA of the CDR3: TGTGCCAGCAGCCTCAGGACAGGTGGCTACACCTTC. Translating gives CASSLRTGGYTF.

This clonotype occurred many times. The V and J genes are TRBV10-3 and TRBJ2-3; D possibly corresponds to TRBD2 (5 bases). Germline-derived CDR1 and CDR2 are ENHRY and SYGVKD. Between the trimmed V and J ends, which lost 10 bases and 2 bases, there was a span of 19 bases. The CDR3 sequence is 15 residues long. The CDR3 DNA is TGTGCCACCGTTGGATCTCCGGGGATCACAGATACGCAGTATTTT. Protein product: CATVGSPGITDTQYF.

This clonotype occurred many times. The CDR3 protein is CSAKLAGATQYF. Written as DNA, the CDR3 is TGCAGTGCTAAGCTAGCGGGCGCGACCCAGTACTTC. The gene calls are TRBV20-1 and TRBJ2-5; TRBD2 matches 8 bases. Germline V gives CDR1 DFQATT, CDR2 SNEGSKA (reference sequence). V dropped 4 bases and J dropped 7; count of bases not matched to a gene: 5. The CDR3 has 12 amino acids.

The chain employs TRBV25-1 and TRBJ2-1; D is unresolved. Per the germline V gene, CDR1 is MGHDK and CDR2 is SYGVNS. The CDR3 spans 14 residues. V was shortened by 2 bases and J by 4 bases, with 9 bases between the two germline ends. Written as DNA, the CDR3 is TGTGCCAGCAGTGAAGGAAATGAATACAATGAGCAGTTCTTC. It yields the protein CASSEGNEYNEQFF.

This clonotype was counted only a few times. This chain connects TRBV10-3 to TRBJ2-5, with D maybe TRBD1 (6 bases). The ends were cut back, 6 bases at V and 2 bases at J, with 16 bases in the middle. The length of the CDR3 is 15 residues. The germline gives CDR1 ENHRY, CDR2 SYGVKD. The CDR3 protein is CAIRPGRDTQETQYF. Written as DNA, the CDR3 is TGTGCCATCAGACCAGGCCGGGACACTCAAGAGACCCAGTACTTC.

Comment on this clonotype: A clone one base away is much larger, so this may be a read error. The rearrangement joins TRBV12-3 or TRBV12-4 to TRBJ2-1; the D is unclear. V lost 2 bases and J 10 bases, leaving 18 bases between the germline ends. The CDR3 has 15 amino acids. CDR3 in DNA: TGTGCCAGCAGTTTATGGTTCCGGAGCTCCTACGAGCAGTTCTTC. It encodes CASSLWFRSSYEQFF.

The rearrangement links TRBV29-1 to TRBJ2-1; D is perhaps TRBD1 or TRBD2 (6 bases each). The CDR3 totals 15 residues. The germline CDR1 and CDR2 sequences are SQVTM and ANQGSEA. With 3 bases removed from V and 3 bases from J, the gap between germline ends came to 15 bases. The CDR3 DNA is TGCAGCGTTGACAACGGGGGCTCCCTCTACAATGAGCAGTTCTTC. This gives the protein CSVDNGGSLYNEQFF.

This clonotype showed up many times. The chain joins TRBV5-1 to TRBJ1-2; D is unclear. CDR1 is SGHRS and CDR2 is YFSETQ in the germline V gene. V lost 0 bases and J lost 2, with 8 bases in between. The CDR3 is 14 residues long. The CDR3 DNA sequence: TGCGCCAGCAGCTTGGTAGCACCCAACTATGGCTACACCTTC. As protein: CASSLVAPNYGYTF.

This chain joins TRBV7-9 and TRBJ1-2; tentatively, D is TRBD1 (6 bases). There are 17 residues in the CDR3. Deletions cut 1 base from V and 3 bases from J, with 18 bases between. Germline V gene sequence: CDR1 SEHNR, CDR2 FQNEAQ (reference sequence). Here the CDR3 reads CASSLDWGRGAHYGYTF. In nucleotides, the CDR3 is TGTGCCAGCAGCTTAGATTGGGGCAGGGGAGCCCACTATGGCTACACCTTC.

The gene calls are TRBV28 and TRBJ2-1; either TRBD1 or TRBD2 may fit D (6 bases each). The germline CDR1 and CDR2 sequences are MDHEN and SYDVKM. The CDR3 has 11 amino acids. V gave up 8 bases and J gave up 10 bases, with 12 bases separating them. The CDR3: CASQGTFEQFF. CDR3 nucleotide sequence: TGTGCCAGCCAGGGGACTTTCGAGCAGTTCTTC.

This clonotype has only a few counts. The gene calls are TRBV9 and TRBJ2-7; the D gene is possibly TRBD1 (5 bases). Between the trimmed V and J ends, which lost 3 bases and 2 bases, there was a span of 15 bases. The CDR3 runs to 15 residues. Germline lookup yields CDR1 SGDLS and CDR2 YYNGEE. This CDR3 is CASSAGLQQTYEQYF. CDR3 DNA sequence: TGTGCCAGCAGCGCAGGGCTTCAGCAAACCTACGAGCAGTACTTC. The full variable domain, its missing parts supplied by reference TRBV9 and TRBJ2-7, is DSGVTQTPKHLITATGQRVTLRCSPRSGDLSVYWYQQSLDQGLQFLIQYYNGEERAKGNILERFSAQQFPDLHSELNLSSLELGDSALYFCASSAGLQQTYEQYFGPGTRLTVT.

This clonotype was picked up a small number of times. The rearrangement uses TRBV12-3 or TRBV12-4 and TRBJ1-6; D is unclear. The CDR3 has 13 residues. Trimming left V 3 bases short and J 8 bases short, with 8 bases between. Here the CDR3 DNA reads TGTGCCAGCAGTTTGGGGATACATTCACCCCTCCACTTT. This sequence encodes CASSLGIHSPLHF.

This clonotype was seen many times. The chain links TRBV9 to TRBJ2-7, with D unresolved. This CDR3 contains 13 residues. V was cut by 1 base and J by 2 bases, with 7 bases left in between. Germline lookup yields CDR1 SGDLS and CDR2 YYNGEE. The CDR3 DNA reads as TGTGCCAGCAGCGTAAACCCGACCTACGAGCAGTACTTC. The encoded protein is CASSVNPTYEQYF.

This clonotype appeared once. V is TRBV7-9 and J is TRBJ1-2, with D unclear. Germline V lookup: CDR1 SEHNR, CDR2 FQNEAQ (reference sequence). The CDR3 extends over 14 amino acids. The V and J ends lost 0 bases and 7 bases respectively, with 12 bases between them. This CDR3 reads CASSLAQRAGGYTF. DNA of the CDR3: TGTGCCAGCAGCTTAGCCCAAAGGGCGGGTGGCTACACCTTC.

This clonotype was recorded at least ten times. J is TRBJ2-7 and V is TRBV7-2; D may be TRBD1 or TRBD2 (5 bases each). Trimming pared 5 bases from V and 6 bases from J, leaving 17 bases between. CDR3 length: 14 amino acids. Germline-derived CDR1 and CDR2 are SGHTA and FQGNSA. As DNA, the CDR3 is TGTGCCAGCAGCCCCCTATCTGGGGGATTCGAGCAGTACTTC. Protein: CASSPLSGGFEQYF.

The chain couples TRBV5-4 to TRBJ1-5; a possible D gene is TRBD1 (6 bases). The germline V and J ends were trimmed by 5 bases and 9 bases, with 18 bases remaining between them. CDR1 is SGHNT and CDR2 is YYREEE in the germline V gene (reference sequence). The CDR3 totals 14 residues. The CDR3 DNA is TGTGCCAGCAGTCTACAGGGAACGGGCTCGCCCCAGCATTTT. Its protein product is CASSLQGTGSPQHF.

This clonotype was seen a handful of times. This chain uses TRBV7-2 with TRBJ1-2; weak D call: TRBD1 (5 bases). The CDR3 sequence is 16 residues long. Trimming shortened V by 3 bases and J by 3 bases, and 17 bases separated the two germline ends. Germline V CDR1 and CDR2: SGHTA, FQGNSA. The CDR3 region is CASSLGVGRRDYGYTF. The CDR3 region has the DNA TGTGCCAGCAGCTTGGGTGTGGGGCGGAGGGACTATGGCTACACCTTC.

J is TRBJ1-5 and V is TRBV30; D uncertain. V gave up 0 bases and J gave up 6 bases, with 9 bases separating them. The CDR3 has 13 amino acids. The V gene's germline CDR1 is GTSNPN and CDR2 SVGIG (reference sequence). In DNA form, the CDR3 reads TGTGCCTGGAGTGTACACGGGAGTCAGCCCCAGCATTTT. Its protein product is CAWSVHGSQPQHF.